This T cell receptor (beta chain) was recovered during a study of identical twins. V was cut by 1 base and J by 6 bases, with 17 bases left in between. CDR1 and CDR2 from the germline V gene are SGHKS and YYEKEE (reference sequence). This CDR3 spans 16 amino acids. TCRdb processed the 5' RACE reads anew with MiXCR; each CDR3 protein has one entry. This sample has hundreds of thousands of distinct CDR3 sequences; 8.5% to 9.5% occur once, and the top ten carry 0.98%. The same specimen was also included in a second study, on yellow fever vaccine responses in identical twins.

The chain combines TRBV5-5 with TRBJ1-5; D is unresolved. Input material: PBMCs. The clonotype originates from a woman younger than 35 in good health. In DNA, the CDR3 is TGTGCCAGCAGCTTGTTGGAGGGAGGCGGGAGTCAGCCCCAGCATTTT. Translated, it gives CASSLLEGGGSQPQHF.